Below are 20 T cell receptor beta chains sequenced from a single sample in a study of spatial heterogeneity in lung cancer. TCRdb re-called the 5' RACE reads with MiXCR, one entry per CDR3 protein. The data contain about 22,000 distinct CDR3 sequences, just under 6% of them seen just once; the ten biggest clones take up about 37%. Time point denoted: sample taken at primary tumor resection. The sequences come from PBMCs, collected at surgery. These receptors were taken from a male donor with early-stage non-small cell lung cancer.

This clonotype came up many times. The chain joins TRBV7-6 to TRBJ1-1; possibly TRBD1 for D (6 bases). Between the trimmed V and J ends, which lost 9 bases and 1 base, there was a span of 18 bases. Per the germline V gene, CDR1 is SGHVS and CDR2 is FNYEAQ. This CDR3 spans 15 amino acids. CDR3 DNA: TGTGCCAGTTCTGAGGGGACAAGATCGAACACTGAAGCTTTCTTT. Translation gives CASSEGTRSNTEAFF.

This clonotype was recorded at least ten times. The chain uses TRBV11-2 and TRBJ1-2; D is ambiguous. Per germline, CDR1 SGHAT and CDR2 FQNNGV. V was shortened by 0 bases and J by 4 bases, with 12 bases between the two germline ends. The CDR3 contains 15 residues. The CDR3 reads CASSLDPGSSYGYTF. In DNA, the CDR3 is TGTGCCAGCAGCTTAGATCCGGGCTCCTCCTATGGCTACACCTTC.

The gene calls are TRBV5-1 and TRBJ1-3; D is uncertain. The CDR3 loop spans 18 amino acids. The germline gives CDR1 SGHRS, CDR2 YFSETQ. Trimming stripped 5 bases from V and 0 bases from J, with 21 bases between. CDR3 DNA sequence: TGCGCCAGCAGTCGACTGGAGGTACGGCGCGGCTCTGGAAACACCATATATTTT. This gives the protein CASSRLEVRRGSGNTIYF.

This clonotype was seen repeatedly, ten times or more. The genes are TRBV10-3 and TRBJ2-5, with a tentative D call TRBD1 (8 bases). The CDR3 spans 14 residues. Germline-derived CDR1 and CDR2 are ENHRY and SYGVKD. The V end lost 6 bases, the J end lost 5 bases, and 16 bases lay between the germline ends. The CDR3 region has the DNA TGTGCCATCAGGGACAGGGAGGGTAAGGAGACCCAGTACTTC. This codes for CAIRDREGKETQYF.

There are a few counts of this clonotype. The chain has TRBV19 and TRBJ2-1, with 7 bases aligning to TRBD1. Germline trimming cut 1 base from V and 5 bases from J; bases unmatched to any gene: 5. The CDR3 contains 15 residues. The V gene's germline CDR1 is LNHDA and CDR2 SQIVND (reference sequence). In nucleotides, the CDR3 is TGTGCCAGTAGTATAGGGCAGGGGGTAAACAATGAGCAGTTCTTC. It translates to CASSIGQGVNNEQFF.

In this sample, this clonotype turned up a few times. The rearrangement joins TRBV4-3 to TRBJ2-1; 10 nucleotides line up with TRBD1. Germline V gene lookup returns CDR1 LGHNA and CDR2 YSLEER. J was trimmed by 8 bases and V by 0 bases; bases with no gene match: 7. The CDR3 loop spans 16 amino acids. Written as DNA, the CDR3 is TGCGCCAGCAGCCAAGATTGGGACAGGGGAACCGATGAGCAGTTCTTC. Its translation: CASSQDWDRGTDEQFF.

Judged by abundance, this clonotype is medium-sized (0.01 to 0.1%). This chain links TRBV7-2 with TRBJ1-5; D unclear. This CDR3 has 15 residues. Between the trimmed V and J ends, which lost 5 bases and 4 bases, there was a span of 15 bases. Germline V gene sequence: CDR1 SGHTA, CDR2 FQGNSA. The CDR3 DNA is TGTGCCAGCAGCCCCCCCCGGCAGTTTAATCAGCCCCAGCATTTT. Its translation is CASSPPRQFNQPQHF.

A single count supports this clonotype. V usage is TRBV12-3 or TRBV12-4 and J usage is TRBJ1-2, with 7 bases matching TRBD1. The CDR3 has 13 residues. With 6 bases clipped from V and 3 bases from J, the junction kept 4 bases outside the gene matches. CDR3 region: CASRRQGDYGYTF. In nucleotides, the CDR3 is TGTGCCAGCAGGCGACAGGGTGACTATGGCTACACCTTC.

This clonotype was counted ten times or more. The chain employs TRBV14 and TRBJ1-1, with 10 bases fitting TRBD1. The length of the CDR3 is 15 residues. Germline V gene data show CDR1 as SGHDN and CDR2 as FVKESK. V shed 4 bases, J shed 1 base, and the junction held 3 bases outside the gene matches. CDR3 sequence reads: CASSRRQGANTEAFF. CDR3 bases: TGTGCCAGCAGCCGCAGACAGGGGGCGAACACTGAAGCTTTCTTT. The full variable domain, with the rest looked up from reference TRBV14 and TRBJ1-1, is EAGVTQFPSHSVIEKGQTVTLRCDPISGHDNLYWYRRVMGKEIKFLLHFVKESKQDESGMPNNRFLAERTGGTYSTLKVQPAELEDSGVYFCASSRRQGANTEAFFGQGTRLTVV.

This clonotype has a count of ten or more. The genes are TRBV7-3 and TRBJ2-3, with D unclear. V shed 1 base and J shed 3 bases, with 8 bases lying between them. The length of the CDR3 is 14 residues. Looked up from germline, CDR1 is SGHTA and CDR2 is FQGTGA. The CDR3 DNA reads TGTGCCAGCAGCTTAATGGGTGCGACAGATACGCAGTATTTT. It specifies CASSLMGATDTQYF.

This clonotype has a count of ten or more. The V call is TRBV6-4, the J call TRBJ1-1; D gene ambiguous. Trimming shortened V by 2 bases and J by 2 bases, and 9 bases separated the two germline ends. This CDR3 has 14 amino acids. Germline lookup yields CDR1 MRHNA and CDR2 SNTAGT. The DNA for the CDR3 is TGTGCCAGCAGTGACACGAATCGAAACACTGAAGCTTTCTTT. Amino acid sequence: CASSDTNRNTEAFF.

This clonotype was picked up many times. The gene calls are TRBV18 and TRBJ1-4, with D hard to call. The CDR3 is 18 amino acids. Trimming took off 3 bases at V and 5 bases at J, with 22 bases between the two ends. Per the germline V gene, CDR1 is KGHSH and CDR2 is LQKENI. CDR3 in DNA: TGTGCCAGCTCACCCAAATTATACCAGACGGCAGAAAATGAAAAACTGTTTTTT. Translated: CASSPKLYQTAENEKLFF.

This clonotype came up many times. The V gene is TRBV14, the J gene TRBJ2-1, with D maybe TRBD2 (6 bases). The CDR3 loop spans 14 amino acids. Trimming removed 3 bases at V and 7 bases at J, with 13 bases between. The germline gives CDR1 SGHDN, CDR2 FVKESK. CDR3 coding DNA: TGTGCCAGCAGCCAGGACGGACTACGGAATGAGCAGTTCTTC. It encodes CASSQDGLRNEQFF. Complete variable domain (other parts from reference TRBV14 and TRBJ2-1): EAGVTQFPSHSVIEKGQTVTLRCDPISGHDNLYWYRRVMGKEIKFLLHFVKESKQDESGMPNNRFLAERTGGTYSTLKVQPAELEDSGVYFCASSQDGLRNEQFFGPGTRLTVL.

This clonotype was counted at least ten times. The J gene is TRBJ2-7, the V gene TRBV7-8; D gene uncertain. The CDR3 has 12 residues. CDR1 and CDR2 (germline): SGHVS, FQNEAQ. The V and J ends lost 5 bases and 5 bases respectively, with 10 bases between them. The CDR3 protein is CASSPSFDEQYF. The CDR3 nucleotides are TGTGCCAGCAGCCCCTCATTCGACGAGCAGTACTTC.

This clonotype has a count of ten or more. The chain carries TRBV10-3 and TRBJ2-1, with TRBD1 as a possible D gene (5 bases). Per germline, CDR1 ENHRY and CDR2 SYGVKD. V lost 3 bases to trimming and J lost 8 bases, with 8 bases between them. CDR3 size: 12 residues. DNA for the CDR3: TGTGCCATCAGTGACAGGGTCGATGAGCAGTTCTTC. It is translated as CAISDRVDEQFF.

A few counts support this clonotype. CDR3 sequence: CASRGPFSLFF. As DNA, the CDR3 is TGTGCCAGTAGGGGGCCCTTTTCCCTGTTTTTT. The chain joins TRBV19 to TRBJ2-2; D perhaps matches TRBD1 (5 bases). CDR1 is LNHDA, CDR2 SQIVND, per germline (reference sequence). The ends were cut back, 6 bases at V and 14 bases at J, with 13 bases in the middle. The CDR3 is made up of 11 amino acids.

This clonotype appeared many times. This chain's CDR3 is CASSLLGQGPSSYEQYF. Written as DNA, the CDR3 is TGTGCCAGCAGTTTATTGGGACAGGGTCCCAGCTCCTACGAGCAGTACTTC. The chain joins TRBV12-3 or TRBV12-4 to TRBJ2-7; 9 bases match TRBD1. This CDR3 has 17 residues. After removal of 2 bases from V and 0 bases from J, the junction contained 8 bases not matched to a gene.

This clonotype appeared many times. This chain uses TRBV5-4 with TRBJ2-7; 13 positions agree with TRBD2. CDR1 and CDR2 (germline): SGHNT, YYREEE (reference sequence). This CDR3 spans 15 amino acids. The V gene end was trimmed by 4 bases and the J gene end by 2 bases; junction bases not matched to a gene: 3. CDR3 region: CASSTGLAGTYEQYF. For the CDR3, the DNA is TGTGCCAGCAGCACGGGACTAGCGGGGACCTACGAGCAGTACTTC.

This clonotype was detected ten times or more. The chain employs TRBV20-1 and TRBJ2-6; perhaps TRBD1 as D (6 bases). The CDR3 spans 14 residues. Germline V CDR1 and CDR2: DFQATT, SNEGSKA (reference sequence). Trimming removed 7 bases at V and 4 bases at J, with 14 bases between. The chain's CDR3 is CSGQGLRGANVLTF. The CDR3 bases are TGCAGTGGGCAGGGGCTAAGAGGGGCCAACGTCCTGACTTTC.

This clonotype showed up many times. The chain links TRBV3-1 to TRBJ1-2; D not resolved. V was pared by 6 bases and J by 3 bases, with 11 bases between. This CDR3 contains 13 residues. The germline V gene has CDR1 LGHDT and CDR2 YNNKEL (reference sequence). Written as DNA, the CDR3 is TGTGCCAGCAGTCGAGACGGCTACTATGGCTACACCTTC. This gives the protein CASSRDGYYGYTF.